These 3 T cell receptor beta chains originate from one sample sequenced in a study of human T cells and chemical hapten exposure. As for time point: pre-sensitization, week 0. Treatment given: therapeutic diphenylcyclopropenone sensitization with weekly scalp DPC. Before extraction, the whole blood was not fractionated, and total RNA was taken from it. TCRdb re-called the RACE reads through MiXCR, storing one row per CDR3 protein. The sample lists approximately 52,000 distinct CDR3 sequences; roughly 9% were seen once. This specimen was whole blood, taken in connection with sensitization to the hapten diphenylcyclopropenone (DPC). These receptors were obtained from a woman in her 30s with alopecia areata. Some clones in this sample may be carry-over from other donors' samples.

The V and J genes are TRBV11-1 and TRBJ2-3; 7 nucleotides match TRBD2. The V segment lost 3 bases and the J segment 0 bases; nucleotides outside the gene matches: 6. This CDR3 comprises 16 residues. Germline V CDR1 and CDR2: SGHAT, FQDESV (reference sequence). CDR3 nucleotides: TGTGCCAGCAGCTTCTCAGCGGGGCGAAGCACAGATACGCAGTATTTT. Its protein product is CASSFSAGRSTDTQYF.

This clonotype showed up just a few times. The chain uses TRBV7-8 and TRBJ2-5, with D unresolved. Germline V gene sequence: CDR1 SGHVS, CDR2 FQNEAQ. The CDR3 has 16 residues. With 5 bases removed from V and 5 bases from J, the gap between germline ends came to 21 bases. The CDR3 DNA is TGTGCCAGCAGCCCGCAAGCAGGCAGAGTGTGGGAGACCCAGTACTTC. It encodes CASSPQAGRVWETQYF.

The gene calls are TRBV5-1 and TRBJ2-3; TRBD2 might be the D (5 bases). Germline CDR1 reads SGHRS; CDR2 reads YFSETQ. The CDR3 runs 15 residues. The ends were cut back, 0 bases at V and 10 bases at J, with 18 bases in the middle. CDR3 sequence (DNA): TGCGCCAGCAGCTTGGTTAGGGAGAATGCGAACCCGCAGTATTTT. Translating it yields CASSLVRENANPQYF.